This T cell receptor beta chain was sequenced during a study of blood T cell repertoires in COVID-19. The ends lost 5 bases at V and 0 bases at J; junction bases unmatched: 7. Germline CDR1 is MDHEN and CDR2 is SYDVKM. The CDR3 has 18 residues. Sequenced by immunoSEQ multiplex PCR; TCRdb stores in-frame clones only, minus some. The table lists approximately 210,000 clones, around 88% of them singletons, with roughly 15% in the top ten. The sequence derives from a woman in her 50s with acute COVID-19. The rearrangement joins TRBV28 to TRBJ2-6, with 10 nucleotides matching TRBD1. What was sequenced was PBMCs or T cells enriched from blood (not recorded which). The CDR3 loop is CASSPGQGVHSGANVLTF. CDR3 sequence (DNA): TGTGCCAGCAGTCCTGGACAGGGGGTTCACTCTGGGGCCAACGTCCTGACTTTC.